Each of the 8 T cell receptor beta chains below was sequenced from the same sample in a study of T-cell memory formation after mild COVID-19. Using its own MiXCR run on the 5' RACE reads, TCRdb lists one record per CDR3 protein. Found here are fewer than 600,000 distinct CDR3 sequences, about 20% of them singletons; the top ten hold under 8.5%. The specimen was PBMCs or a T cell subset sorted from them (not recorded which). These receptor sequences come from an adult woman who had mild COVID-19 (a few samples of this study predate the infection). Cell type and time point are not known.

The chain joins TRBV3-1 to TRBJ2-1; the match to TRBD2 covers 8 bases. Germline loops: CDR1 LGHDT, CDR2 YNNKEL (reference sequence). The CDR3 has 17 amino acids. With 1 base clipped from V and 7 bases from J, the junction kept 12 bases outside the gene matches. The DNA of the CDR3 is TGTGCCAGCAGCCAAGGGCCCGCGAGCGGGGGCCAAAATGAGCAGTTCTTC. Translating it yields CASSQGPASGGQNEQFF.

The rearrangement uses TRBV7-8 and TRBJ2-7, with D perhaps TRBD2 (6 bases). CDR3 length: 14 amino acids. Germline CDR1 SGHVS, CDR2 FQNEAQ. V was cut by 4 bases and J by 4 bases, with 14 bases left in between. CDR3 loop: CASSSRELGYEQYF. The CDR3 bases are TGTGCCAGCAGCTCTCGGGAGTTGGGGTACGAGCAGTACTTC.

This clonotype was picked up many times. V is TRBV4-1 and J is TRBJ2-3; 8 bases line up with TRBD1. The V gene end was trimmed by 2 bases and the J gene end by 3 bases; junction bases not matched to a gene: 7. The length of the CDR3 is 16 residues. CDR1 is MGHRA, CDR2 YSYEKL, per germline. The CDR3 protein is CASSQTYRGETDTQYF. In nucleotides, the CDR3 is TGCGCCAGCAGCCAAACGTACAGGGGGGAAACAGATACGCAGTATTTT.

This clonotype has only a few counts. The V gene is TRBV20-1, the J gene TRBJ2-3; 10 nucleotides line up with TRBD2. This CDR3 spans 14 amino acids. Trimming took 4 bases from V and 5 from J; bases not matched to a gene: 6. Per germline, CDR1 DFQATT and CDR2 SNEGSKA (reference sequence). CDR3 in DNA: TGCAGTGCTACTCCGGGACTAGCGAGAGATACGCAGTATTTT. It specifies CSATPGLARDTQYF.

CDR3 amino acids: CASSPTTWAGTSYEQYF. The CDR3 region has the DNA TGCGCCAGCAGCCCGACCACATGGGCAGGGACTTCCTACGAGCAGTACTTC. The rearrangement links TRBV5-1 to TRBJ2-7; possibly TRBD2 for D (6 bases). The CDR3 runs 17 residues. CDR1 and CDR2 from the germline V gene are SGHRS and YFSETQ. Trimming pared 4 bases from V and 1 base from J, leaving 21 bases between.

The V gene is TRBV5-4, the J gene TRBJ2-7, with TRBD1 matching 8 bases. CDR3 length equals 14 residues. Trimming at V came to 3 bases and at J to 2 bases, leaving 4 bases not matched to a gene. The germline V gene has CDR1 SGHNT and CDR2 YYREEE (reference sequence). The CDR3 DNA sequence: TGTGCCAGCAGCTCCCAACAGGGGGCCTACGAGCAGTACTTC. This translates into CASSSQQGAYEQYF.

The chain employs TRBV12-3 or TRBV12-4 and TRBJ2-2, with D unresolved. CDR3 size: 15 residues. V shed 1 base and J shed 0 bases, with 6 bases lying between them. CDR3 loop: CASSLGIPNTGELFF. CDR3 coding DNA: TGTGCCAGCAGTTTAGGGATACCGAACACCGGGGAGCTGTTTTTT.

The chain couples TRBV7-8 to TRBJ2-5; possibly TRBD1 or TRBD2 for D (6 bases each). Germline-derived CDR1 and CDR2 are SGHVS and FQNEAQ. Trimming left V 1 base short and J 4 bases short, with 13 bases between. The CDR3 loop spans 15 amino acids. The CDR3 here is CASSLGSGAGETQYF. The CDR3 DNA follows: TGTGCCAGCAGCTTAGGGTCGGGGGCCGGAGAGACCCAGTACTTC.